The 14 T cell receptor beta chains given below trace back to one sample, sequenced in a study of spatial heterogeneity in lung cancer. No antigen has been assigned to these receptors. TCRdb processed the 5' RACE reads anew with MiXCR; each CDR3 protein has one entry. Found here are fewer than 3,500 distinct CDR3 sequences, under 7% of them singletons; the top ten hold 33%. Study findings and constraints: Intratumoral expanded alpha and beta TCR counts were found to track tumor mutation counts.

The time point here: sample taken at primary tumor resection. Sequenced here: lung tumor tissue, sampled at surgery. These receptors all come from a male donor with early-stage non-small cell lung cancer.

By sample fraction, this clonotype is medium-sized. The rearrangement links TRBV30 to TRBJ2-1; D not resolved. V was shortened by 3 bases and J by 3 bases, with 18 bases between the two germline ends. CDR1 is GTSNPN, CDR2 SVGIG, per germline (reference sequence). This CDR3 contains 16 residues. CDR3 DNA: TGTGCCTGGAGCGACTCCCGACTGGCTCTCTACAATGAGCAGTTCTTC. Amino acids: CAWSDSRLALYNEQFF.

The sample holds many counts of this clonotype. The chain carries TRBV30 and TRBJ1-2; 7 bases agree with TRBD1. CDR1 is GTSNPN, CDR2 SVGIG, per germline (reference sequence). CDR3 length equals 12 residues. V was pared by 3 bases and J by 8 bases, with 6 bases of the junction left unmatched. The CDR3 sequence is CAWSAGQLGYTF. DNA for the CDR3: TGTGCCTGGAGCGCGGGACAGCTGGGCTACACCTTC.

Judged by abundance, this clonotype is medium-sized. This chain uses TRBV28 with TRBJ1-5; 7 bases fit TRBD1. The CDR3 contains 15 residues. V was pared by 5 bases and J by 4 bases, with 8 bases of the junction left unmatched. Germline V gene sequence: CDR1 MDHEN, CDR2 SYDVKM. This CDR3 is CASSNDRASNQPQHF. CDR3 DNA sequence: TGTGCCAGCAGTAATGACAGGGCAAGTAATCAGCCCCAGCATTTT.

This clonotype is judged medium-sized. The V and J genes are TRBV5-1 and TRBJ1-6, with D tentatively TRBD1 (5 bases). Germline CDR1 is SGHRS and CDR2 is YFSETQ. This CDR3 is 14 amino acids long. V was clipped by 2 bases and J by 14 bases, with 17 bases between them. The CDR3 sequence is CASSFSGRDSALHF. The CDR3 DNA follows: TGCGCCAGCAGCTTCTCCGGCCGGGACTCGGCCCTCCACTTT.

Ten or more counts support this clonotype. V gene TRBV7-2 combines with J gene TRBJ2-1; the D gene is possibly TRBD2 (5 bases). This CDR3 contains 16 residues. Germline assignment: CDR1 SGHTA and CDR2 FQGNSA. The germline V and J ends were trimmed by 1 base and 2 bases, with 12 bases remaining between them. In DNA, the CDR3 is TGTGCCAGCAGCTTAGGCTTACGGGAACCCTACAATGAGCAGTTCTTC. It codes for CASSLGLREPYNEQFF.

The sample holds one count of this clonotype. The V gene is TRBV28, the J gene TRBJ2-1; D gene uncertain. In germline, CDR1 is MDHEN, CDR2 SYDVKM. The germline V and J ends were trimmed by 8 bases and 9 bases, with 8 bases remaining between them. This CDR3 has 10 amino acids. This chain's CDR3 is CASGVGEQFF. CDR3 nucleotides: TGTGCCAGCGGGGTGGGTGAGCAGTTCTTC.

Worth noting for this clonotype: The junction shows a germline mismatch at one end, possibly a read error. The genes are TRBV4-3 and TRBJ2-2; no definite D call. The germline V gene has CDR1 LGHNA and CDR2 YSLEER. The CDR3 extends over 14 amino acids. The CDR3 is CDSSQDRWGGELFF. As DNA, the CDR3 is TGCGACAGCAGCCAAGATCGGTGGGGCGGGGAGCTGTTTTTT.

By share, this clonotype ranks as medium-sized. The chain employs TRBV18 and TRBJ2-7; D assignment may be TRBD1 or TRBD2 (6 bases each). V lost 2 bases and J lost 6, with 20 bases in between. The CDR3 spans 16 residues. CDR1 is KGHSH, CDR2 LQKENI, per germline. The chain's CDR3 is CASSPSGAGVYGEQYF. The CDR3 region has the DNA TGTGCCAGCTCACCATCGGGGGCAGGGGTCTACGGCGAGCAGTACTTC.

This clonotype has only a few counts. The chain combines TRBV7-2 with TRBJ2-1; D perhaps matches TRBD2 (6 bases). V was clipped by 6 bases and J by 0 bases, with 9 bases between them. Per germline, CDR1 SGHTA and CDR2 FQGNSA. The length of the CDR3 is 14 residues. The CDR3 loop reads CASRGSGSYNEQFF. DNA of the CDR3: TGTGCCAGCAGAGGTAGCGGCTCCTACAATGAGCAGTTCTTC.

CDR3 sequence (DNA): TGTGCCAGCCTCCCCCGGGGCAGGGCGAACACTGAAGCTTTCTTT. It codes for CASLPRGRANTEAFF. V usage is TRBV19 and J usage is TRBJ1-1, with D possibly matching TRBD1 (5 bases). This CDR3 has 15 amino acids. Trimming pared 9 bases from V and 1 base from J, leaving 18 bases between. The germline V gene has CDR1 LNHDA and CDR2 SQIVND (reference sequence).

Relative to its sample, this clonotype is medium-sized. J is TRBJ1-5 and V is TRBV10-1, with D unresolved. V lost 6 bases and J 5 bases, leaving 11 bases between the germline ends. Germline values: CDR1 WNHNN, CDR2 SYGVQD (reference sequence). The CDR3 sequence is 13 residues long. CDR3 nucleotides: TGCGCCAGCAGCCTCCCCTCACATCAGCCCCAGCATTTT. Translated, it gives CASSLPSHQPQHF.

This clonotype is medium-sized within its sample. V is TRBV29-1 and J is TRBJ2-1; the match to TRBD1 covers 8 bases. Per the germline V gene, CDR1 is SQVTM and CDR2 is ANQGSEA. V gave up 7 bases and J gave up 7 bases; unmatched junction bases: 15. The CDR3 length is 15 residues. CDR3 nucleotides: TGCAGCGCTTCCAGGGGGCCCCAGGGTGGGAATGAGCAGTTCTTC. It specifies CSASRGPQGGNEQFF.

By proportion, this clonotype is medium-sized. The chain combines TRBV11-2 with TRBJ2-1; 8 nucleotides agree with TRBD1. CDR1 is SGHAT and CDR2 is FQNNGV in the germline V gene. This CDR3 spans 16 amino acids. With V trimmed by 5 bases and J by 11 bases, 17 bases remained unmatched. CDR3 region: CASSARQNGQGPKQFF. The CDR3 DNA follows: TGTGCCAGCAGCGCCCGGCAAAATGGACAGGGCCCCAAGCAGTTCTTC.

This clonotype was counted ten times or more. CDR3 bases: TGTGCCAGCAGACTACTTCCGCGCAGGGAAGGCTACACCTTC. It encodes CASRLLPRREGYTF. The chain employs TRBV28 and TRBJ1-2, with a possible D match to TRBD1 (5 bases). In germline, CDR1 is MDHEN, CDR2 SYDVKM. V dropped 6 bases and J dropped 8 bases, with 19 bases sitting between them. This CDR3 comprises 14 residues.